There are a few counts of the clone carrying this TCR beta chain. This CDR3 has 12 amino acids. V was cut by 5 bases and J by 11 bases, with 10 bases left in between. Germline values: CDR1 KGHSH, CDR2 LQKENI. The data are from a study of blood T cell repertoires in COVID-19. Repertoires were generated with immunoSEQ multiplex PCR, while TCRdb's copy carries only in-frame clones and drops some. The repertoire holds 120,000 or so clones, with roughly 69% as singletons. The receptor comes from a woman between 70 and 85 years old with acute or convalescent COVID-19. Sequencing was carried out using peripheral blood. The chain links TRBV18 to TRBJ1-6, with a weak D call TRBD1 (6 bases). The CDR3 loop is CASSNRDAPLHF. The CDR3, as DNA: TGTGCCAGCTCAAACAGGGACGCACCCCTCCACTTT.